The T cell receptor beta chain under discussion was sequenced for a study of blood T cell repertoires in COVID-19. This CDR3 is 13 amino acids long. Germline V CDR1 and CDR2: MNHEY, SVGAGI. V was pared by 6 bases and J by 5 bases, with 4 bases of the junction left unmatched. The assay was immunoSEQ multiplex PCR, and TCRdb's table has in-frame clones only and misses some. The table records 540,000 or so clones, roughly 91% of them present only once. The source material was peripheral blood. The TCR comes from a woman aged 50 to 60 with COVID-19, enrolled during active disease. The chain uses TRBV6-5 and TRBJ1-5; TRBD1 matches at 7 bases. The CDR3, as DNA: TGTGCCAGCAGCACTGACAGGGATCAGCCCCAGCATTTT. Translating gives CASSTDRDQPQHF.